The entry below describes one TCR beta chain. The antigen is not known. V trimming: 6 bases; J trimming: 6 bases; junction bases outside the gene matches: 11. The CDR3 loop spans 15 amino acids. The data were taken from a study of T cells in localized non-small cell lung cancer. Whole-study findings and limits: Only one tumor region was sequenced, so heterogeneity remains possible.

Repertoires were generated with immunoSEQ multiplex PCR, while TCRdb's copy carries only in-frame clones and drops some. The table lists roughly 30,000 clones, 85% to 95% of them singletons, with around 0.73% in the top ten. The chain combines TRBV23-1 with TRBJ1-5; 7 nucleotides align to TRBD1. TRBV23-1 is an ORF, and what it does is uncertain. Material: peripheral blood, obtained before any cancer treatment. This clonotype originated in a woman aged 35 to 75 with stage I lung adenocarcinoma. The CDR3 DNA reads as TGCGCCAGCAGAGAAGCCGACAGGGTCCGTCAGCCCCAGCATTTT. Residues: CASREADRVRQPQHF.